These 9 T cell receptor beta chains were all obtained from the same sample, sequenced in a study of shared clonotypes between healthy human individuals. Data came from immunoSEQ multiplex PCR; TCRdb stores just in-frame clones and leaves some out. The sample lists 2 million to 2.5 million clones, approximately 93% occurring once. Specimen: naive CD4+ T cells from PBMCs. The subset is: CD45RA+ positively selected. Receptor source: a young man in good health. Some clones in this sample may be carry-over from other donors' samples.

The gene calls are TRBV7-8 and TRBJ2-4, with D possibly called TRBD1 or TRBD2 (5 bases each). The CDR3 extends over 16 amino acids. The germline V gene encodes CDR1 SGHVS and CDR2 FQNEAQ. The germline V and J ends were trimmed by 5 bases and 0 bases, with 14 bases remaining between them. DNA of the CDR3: TGTGCCAGCAGCCCCGACAGACTACTAGCCAAAAACATTCAGTACTTC. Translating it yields CASSPDRLLAKNIQYF.

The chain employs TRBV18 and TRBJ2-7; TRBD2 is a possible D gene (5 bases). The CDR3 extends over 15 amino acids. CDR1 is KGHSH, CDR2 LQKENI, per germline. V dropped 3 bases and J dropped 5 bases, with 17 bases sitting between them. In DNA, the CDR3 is TGTGCCAGCTCACCCCGGGAAGGTAAAATCAACGAGCAGTACTTC. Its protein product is CASSPREGKINEQYF.

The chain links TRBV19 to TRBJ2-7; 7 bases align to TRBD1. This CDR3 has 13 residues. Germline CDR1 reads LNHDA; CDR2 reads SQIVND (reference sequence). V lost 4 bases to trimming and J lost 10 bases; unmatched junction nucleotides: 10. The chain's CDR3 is CASSTWDSTQQYF. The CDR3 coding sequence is TGTGCCAGTAGTACTTGGGACAGCACCCAACAGTACTTC.

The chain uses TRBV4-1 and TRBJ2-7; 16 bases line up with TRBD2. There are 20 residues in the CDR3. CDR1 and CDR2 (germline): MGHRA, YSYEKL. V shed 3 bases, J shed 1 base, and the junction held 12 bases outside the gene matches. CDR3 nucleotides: TGCGCCAGCAGCCATTCTCCGGGACTAGCGGGGGGGCCAGAGTCCTACGAGCAGTACTTC. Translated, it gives CASSHSPGLAGGPESYEQYF.

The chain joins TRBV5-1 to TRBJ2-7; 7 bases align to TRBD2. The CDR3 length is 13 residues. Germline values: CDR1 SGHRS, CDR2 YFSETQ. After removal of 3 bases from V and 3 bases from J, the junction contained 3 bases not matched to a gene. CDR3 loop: CASSSRGFYEQYF. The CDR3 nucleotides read TGCGCCAGCAGCTCGCGGGGGTTCTACGAGCAGTACTTC.

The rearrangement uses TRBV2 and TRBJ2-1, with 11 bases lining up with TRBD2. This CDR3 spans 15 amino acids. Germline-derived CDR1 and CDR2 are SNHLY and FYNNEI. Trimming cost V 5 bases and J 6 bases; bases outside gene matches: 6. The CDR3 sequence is CASSSTSGRGNEQFF. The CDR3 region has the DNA TGTGCCAGCAGTTCCACTAGCGGGAGAGGCAATGAGCAGTTCTTC.

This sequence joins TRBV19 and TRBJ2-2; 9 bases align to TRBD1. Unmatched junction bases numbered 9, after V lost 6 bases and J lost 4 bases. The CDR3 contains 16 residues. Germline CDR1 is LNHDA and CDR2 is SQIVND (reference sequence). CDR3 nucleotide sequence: TGTGCCAGTAGCTGGAGGGGGACAGGGAGCACCGGGGAGCTGTTTTTT. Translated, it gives CASSWRGTGSTGELFF.

Here the CDR3 reads CASSPPGLGETQYF. The CDR3 DNA reads TGTGCCAGCAGCCCACCGGGACTTGGGGAGACCCAGTACTTC. The V and J genes are TRBV9 and TRBJ2-5, with D perhaps TRBD2 (6 bases). V lost 4 bases and J 5 bases, leaving 15 bases between the germline ends. CDR3 length: 14 amino acids. Germline V gene sequence: CDR1 SGDLS, CDR2 YYNGEE.

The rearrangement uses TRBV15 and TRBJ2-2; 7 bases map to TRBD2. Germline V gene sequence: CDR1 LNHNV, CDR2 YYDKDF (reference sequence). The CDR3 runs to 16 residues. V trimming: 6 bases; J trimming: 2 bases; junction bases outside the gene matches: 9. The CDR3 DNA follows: TGTGCCACCAGGAGGGACTACACGCCCAACACCGGGGAGCTGTTTTTT. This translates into CATRRDYTPNTGELFF.